This passage covers 26 T cell receptor beta chains from one sample sequenced in a study of PD-1 blockade in classical Hodgkin lymphoma. Each patient relapsed following autologous stem cell transplantation, and prior brentuximab vedotin exposure differed. This table comes from immunoSEQ multiplex PCR, and its TCRdb copy is limited to in-frame clones, with some not included. Of approximately 73,000 clones in the sample, 85% to 95% were seen once. The input for sequencing was peripheral blood mononuclear cells (PBMCs), taken at baseline. The receptors stem from a human donor with classical Hodgkin lymphoma.

This clone has just one count. The chain has TRBV30 and TRBJ2-1, with 9 bases matching TRBD2. Germline V lookup: CDR1 GTSNPN, CDR2 SVGIG (reference sequence). After removal of 1 base from V and 7 bases from J, the junction contained 8 bases not matched to a gene. The CDR3 sequence is 15 residues long. The CDR3 nucleotides read TGTGCCTGGAGTGGGATAGCGGGGGTTGGTAATGAGCAGTTCTTC. This translates into CAWSGIAGVGNEQFF. Filled out from reference TRBV30 and TRBJ2-1, the complete variable domain reads SQTIHQWPATLVQPVGSPLSLECTVEGTSNPNLYWYRQAAGRGLQLLFYSVGIGQISSEVPQNLSASRPQDRQFILSSKKLLLSDSGFYLCAWSGIAGVGNEQFFGPGTRLTVL.

This clone has just a few counts. The CDR3 DNA is TGTGCCAGCAGCTTTCTCTTAGCGGATTCACCCCTCCACTTT. Its translation is CASSFLLADSPLHF. The V and J genes are TRBV27 and TRBJ1-6; no clear D. Trimming stripped 6 bases from V and 8 bases from J, with 14 bases between. The CDR3 sequence is 14 residues long. Germline values: CDR1 MNHEY, CDR2 SMNVEV (reference sequence).

The genes are TRBV27 and TRBJ1-5; no reliable D call. Trimming shortened V by 2 bases and J by 3 bases, and 8 bases separated the two germline ends. Germline CDR1 MNHEY, CDR2 SMNVEV (reference sequence). CDR3 length equals 14 residues. CDR3 sequence (DNA): TGTGCCAGCAGTTTACTGCAGGACAATCAGCCCCAGCATTTT. Encoded protein: CASSLLQDNQPQHF.

This clone was seen a single time. J is TRBJ2-7 and V is TRBV30; D gene ambiguous. Germline CDR1 reads GTSNPN; CDR2 reads SVGIG (reference sequence). The CDR3 spans 12 residues. The V gene lost 4 bases and the J gene lost 5 bases, with 12 bases spanning the gap. The CDR3 nucleotides are TGTGCCTGGACTCGGGTGGGCCACGAGCAGTACTTC. It encodes CAWTRVGHEQYF.

The J gene is TRBJ2-5, the V gene TRBV7-7; TRBD1 matches at 8 bases. Germline trimming cut 1 base from V and 5 bases from J; bases unmatched to any gene: 9. Germline CDR1 reads SSHAT; CDR2 reads FNYEAQ (reference sequence). The CDR3 runs to 16 residues. The CDR3 loop is CASSLVGGGQEETQYF. The CDR3, as DNA: TGTGCCAGCAGCTTAGTAGGAGGGGGACAGGAGGAGACCCAGTACTTC.

This clone was counted between two and nine times. The rearrangement uses TRBV14 and TRBJ1-2; 7 bases are shared with TRBD1. V shed 0 bases and J 5 bases; nucleotides not matched to a gene: 12. The germline V gene has CDR1 SGHDN and CDR2 FVKESK. The CDR3 has 17 amino acids. This CDR3 is CASSQDLGLQGLYGYTF. CDR3 bases: TGTGCCAGCAGCCAAGATCTGGGATTACAGGGGTTGTATGGCTACACCTTC.

The J gene is TRBJ2-5, the V gene TRBV18, with TRBD1 matching 8 bases. The J call may be in error: the DNA end matches TRBJ2-7 better. Germline V gene data show CDR1 as KGHSH and CDR2 as LQKENI. The CDR3 length is 16 residues. The CDR3 sequence: CASSPTLDRAPYEQYF. The CDR3 DNA is TGTGCCAGCTCTCCTACTTTGGACAGGGCACCCTACGAGCAGTACTTC.

V and J are TRBV19 and TRBJ2-7; 7 nucleotides align to TRBD1. The length of the CDR3 is 15 residues. Trimming took 4 bases from V and 2 from J; bases not matched to a gene: 8. Germline CDR1 and CDR2: LNHDA and SQIVND (reference sequence). The DNA of the CDR3 is TGTGCCAGTAGTACCTCCGGGACAGTACCCTACGAGCAGTACTTC. It specifies CASSTSGTVPYEQYF.

The genes are TRBV7-6 and TRBJ2-7; 8 bases match TRBD1. The CDR3 spans 16 residues. V lost 0 bases and J lost 2; bases outside the gene matches: 6. Germline lookup yields CDR1 SGHVS and CDR2 FNYEAQ. The CDR3 nucleotides read TGTGCCAGCAGCTTAGCCCCCGACAGGGGCCCCTACGAGCAGTACTTC. The encoded protein is CASSLAPDRGPYEQYF. The full variable domain, with the rest looked up from reference TRBV7-6 and TRBJ2-7, is GAGVSQSPRYKVTKRGQDVALRCDPISGHVSLYWYRQALGQGPEFLTYFNYEAQQDKSGLPNDRFSAERPEGSISTLTIQRTEQRDSAMYRCASSLAPDRGPYEQYFGPGTRLTVT.

This rearrangement joins TRBV5-1 to TRBJ2-3; D is possibly TRBD1 or TRBD2 (5 bases each). This CDR3 has 16 residues. Looked up from germline, CDR1 is SGHRS and CDR2 is YFSETQ. V was cut by 7 bases and J by 6 bases, with 24 bases left in between. CDR3 sequence (DNA): TGCGCCAGCGGACGCTTAGGTGAGGGGCTAAGTGATACGCAGTATTTT. Translating it yields CASGRLGEGLSDTQYF.

The rearrangement uses TRBV29-1 and TRBJ1-4; the D gene is possibly TRBD1 (6 bases). The CDR3 sequence is 13 residues long. Looked up from germline, CDR1 is SQVTM and CDR2 is ANQGSEA. Trimming left V 6 bases short and J 8 bases short, with 16 bases between. The CDR3 DNA reads as TGCAGCGTATCTGGGGGCCCAGGGGAAAAACTGTTTTTT. This gives the protein CSVSGGPGEKLFF.

The chain recombines TRBV28 with TRBJ1-3; D is ambiguous. Trimming removed 5 bases at V and 6 bases at J, with 11 bases between. Germline CDR1 and CDR2: MDHEN and SYDVKM. This CDR3 is built from 13 residues. CDR3 in amino acids: CASSRVPANTIYF. The CDR3 DNA reads as TGTGCCAGCAGTCGGGTGCCGGCAAACACCATATATTTT.

The chain couples TRBV6-5 to TRBJ1-4, with D tentatively TRBD1 (6 bases). This CDR3 contains 14 residues. Germline V gene sequence: CDR1 MNHEY, CDR2 SVGAGI. Trimming removed 4 bases at V and 7 bases at J, with 13 bases between. The chain's CDR3 is CASSFSGGIEKLFF. DNA of the CDR3: TGTGCCAGCAGTTTTTCGGGGGGCATTGAAAAACTGTTTTTT.

This chain uses TRBV19 with TRBJ1-5; TRBD1 is a possible D gene (6 bases). The CDR3 contains 15 residues. The germline gives CDR1 LNHDA, CDR2 SQIVND (reference sequence). V was shortened by 7 bases and J by 6 bases, with 19 bases between the two germline ends. The CDR3 protein is CASMGGAPNPQPQHF. The CDR3 DNA follows: TGTGCCAGTATGGGGGGGGCACCCAATCCTCAGCCCCAGCATTTT.

The rearrangement joins TRBV28 to TRBJ1-1, with 8 bases fitting TRBD1. The CDR3 covers 15 residues. The germline V gene has CDR1 MDHEN and CDR2 SYDVKM. V was pared by 4 bases and J by 0 bases, with 4 bases of the junction left unmatched. DNA for the CDR3: TGTGCCAGCAGTTATGGGGACAGGTTGAACACTGAAGCTTTCTTT. Residues: CASSYGDRLNTEAFF.

The chain couples TRBV27 to TRBJ1-1, with unresolved D. The CDR3 is made up of 14 amino acids. V shed 0 bases and J shed 0 bases, with 5 bases lying between them. Germline CDR1 is MNHEY and CDR2 is SMNVEV (reference sequence). Here the CDR3 reads CASSLSGMNTEAFF. Written as DNA, the CDR3 is TGTGCCAGCAGTTTATCAGGGATGAACACTGAAGCTTTCTTT.

The table lists this clone with a few counts. The J gene is TRBJ2-3, the V gene TRBV12-5; 8 nucleotides match TRBD2. The junction had 10 bases not matched to a gene; V was cut back by 7 bases and J by 1 base. Germline V gene sequence: CDR1 LGHNT, CDR2 FRNRAP. The CDR3 runs 16 residues. The CDR3 here is CASAPPRRGGTDTQYF. The CDR3 DNA sequence: TGTGCTAGTGCCCCCCCCAGGCGGGGGGGCACAGATACGCAGTATTTT.

This clone came up once. The rearrangement links TRBV5-5 to TRBJ1-4; D may be TRBD1 (5 bases). Trimming left V 6 bases short and J 4 bases short, with 16 bases between. CDR1 and CDR2 (germline): SGHKS, YYEKEE (reference sequence). The CDR3 extends over 15 amino acids. The CDR3 bases are TGTGCCAGCACCGTCCCCGGGACGGTTAATGAAAAACTGTTTTTT. This gives the protein CASTVPGTVNEKLFF.

The chain has TRBV19 and TRBJ2-2; 10 positions match TRBD2. From germline, CDR1 is LNHDA and CDR2 SQIVND (reference sequence). This CDR3 has 14 amino acids. Losses at the gene ends were 1 base for V and 9 bases for J; bases not matched to a gene: 2. In DNA, the CDR3 is TGTGCCAGTAGTATAGGGACTAGCGGAAGGGAGCTGTTTTTT. Encoded protein: CASSIGTSGRELFF. Using reference TRBV19 and TRBJ2-2 for the parts outside the CDR3, the full variable domain is DGGITQSPKYLFRKEGQNVTLSCEQNLNHDAMYWYRQDPGQGLRLIYYSQIVNDFQKGDIAEGYSVSREKKESFPLTVTSAQKNPTAFYLCASSIGTSGRELFFGEGSRLTVL.

V usage is TRBV7-6 and J usage is TRBJ2-7; D is perhaps TRBD1 or TRBD2 (6 bases each). The V gene lost 0 bases and the J gene lost 6 bases, with 15 bases spanning the gap. Per germline, CDR1 SGHVS and CDR2 FNYEAQ. The length of the CDR3 is 15 residues. The DNA of the CDR3 is TGTGCCAGCAGCTTAGCGGCCGGGGGCTCGGCCGAGCAGTACTTC. Residues: CASSLAAGGSAEQYF.

V and J are TRBV19 and TRBJ2-7; 7 nucleotides agree with TRBD1. Germline CDR1 and CDR2: LNHDA and SQIVND (reference sequence). The trim removed 1 base at V and 0 bases at J, leaving 3 bases unmatched. The CDR3 is 15 amino acids. CDR3 DNA: TGTGCCAGTAGTATAGGAGGGGGCCCCTCCTACGAGCAGTACTTC. The encoded protein is CASSIGGGPSYEQYF.

V usage is TRBV10-3 and J usage is TRBJ2-2; D is uncertain. Germline V CDR1 and CDR2: ENHRY, SYGVKD. V was cut by 3 bases and J by 7 bases, with 3 bases left in between. The CDR3 spans 11 residues. The CDR3 nucleotides are TGTGCCATCAGTGACAACGGGGAGCTGTTTTTT. The encoded protein is CAISDNGELFF.

The chain carries TRBV5-6 and TRBJ1-2; the D gene is possibly TRBD1 (6 bases). The germline CDR1 and CDR2 sequences are SGHDT and YYEEEE. There are 12 residues in the CDR3. Trimming took 4 bases from V and 5 from J, leaving 9 bases between them. The CDR3 nucleotides are TGTGCCAGCAGCCTAGGACAGTATGGCTACACCTTC. Protein product: CASSLGQYGYTF.

This chain uses TRBV5-1 with TRBJ2-7; a weak D match, TRBD1 (5 bases). Between the trimmed V and J ends, which lost 4 bases and 10 bases, there was a span of 15 bases. The CDR3 sequence is 12 residues long. The germline V gene encodes CDR1 SGHRS and CDR2 YFSETQ. CDR3 nucleotides: TGCGCCAGCAGCCCCGACAGTAGATTACAGTACTTC. Translation gives CASSPDSRLQYF. The whole variable domain, filled in from reference TRBV5-1 and TRBJ2-7, reads KAGVTQTPRYLIKTRGQQVTLSCSPISGHRSVSWYQQTPGQGLQFLFEYFSETQRNKGNFPGRFSGRQFSNSRSEMNVSTLELGDSALYLCASSPDSRLQYFGPGTRLTVT.

CDR3 amino acids: CASSLEVSGANVLTF. In DNA form, the CDR3 reads TGTGCCAGCAGCTTAGAAGTTTCTGGGGCCAACGTCCTGACTTTC. The chain carries TRBV4-2 and TRBJ2-6, with D unclear. Germline V gives CDR1 LGHNA, CDR2 YNFKEQ. This CDR3 is 15 amino acids long. V was cut by 5 bases and J by 1 base, with 9 bases left in between.

This clone was detected only once. One junction end disagrees with the germline gene, perhaps due to a read error. The V and J genes are TRBV29-1 and TRBJ1-2, with D possibly being TRBD1 (5 bases). Per the germline V gene, CDR1 is SQVTM and CDR2 is ANQGSEA. The CDR3 spans 9 residues. CDR3 DNA sequence: TGCAGCGTTGAAGGGGGACGGAGATTC. Amino acid sequence: CSVEGGRRF. Combining the CDR3 with reference TRBV29-1 and TRBJ1-2 gives the whole variable domain SAVISQKPSRDICQRGTSLTIQCQVDSQVTMMFWYRQQPGQSLTLIATANQGSEATYESGFVIDKFPISRPNLTFSTLTVSNMSPEDSSIYLCSVEGGRRFGSGTRLTVV.